Sequencing of this T cell receptor (beta chain) was carried out in a study of sequential checkpoint blockade in melanoma. J gave up 6 bases and V 4 bases, and 10 bases lay outside the gene matches. This CDR3 contains 15 residues. The germline gives CDR1 MNHEY, CDR2 SVGAGI. Treatment defined: randomized to nivolumab then ipilimumab (arm A) or the reverse (arm B). Patients had received no earlier DNA-damaging chemotherapy. Produced via immunoSEQ multiplex PCR; TCRdb's table is partial and in-frame only. The sample comprises about 11,000 clones, approximately 72% of which are singletons, and 10% to 12% rests with the top ten.

Material: CD8+ T cells sorted from blood (inferred from file names), obtained from a patient given nivolumab and ipilimumab in sequence. V gene TRBV6-5 combines with J gene TRBJ2-7; TRBD1 matches at 9 bases. This receptor was taken from a human donor with melanoma. CDR3 in amino acids: CASSLPGTGTAEQYF. In DNA form, the CDR3 reads TGTGCCAGCAGTTTGCCCGGGACAGGGACCGCCGAGCAGTACTTC.